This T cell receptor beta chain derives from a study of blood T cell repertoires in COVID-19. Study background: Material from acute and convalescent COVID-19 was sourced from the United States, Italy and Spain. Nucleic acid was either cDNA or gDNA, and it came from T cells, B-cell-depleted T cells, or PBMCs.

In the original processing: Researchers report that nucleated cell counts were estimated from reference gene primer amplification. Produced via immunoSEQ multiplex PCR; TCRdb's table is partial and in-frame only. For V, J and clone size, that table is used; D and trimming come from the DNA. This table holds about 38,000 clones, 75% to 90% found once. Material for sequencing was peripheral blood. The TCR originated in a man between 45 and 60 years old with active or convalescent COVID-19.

The CDR3 DNA is TGTGCCAGCAGCCTAACAGGGGGCCGGGAGACCCAGTACTTC. It yields the protein CASSLTGGRETQYF. The rearrangement links TRBV7-9 to TRBJ2-5; 9 nucleotides agree with TRBD1. Losses at the gene ends were 5 bases for V and 5 bases for J; bases not matched to a gene: 6. Germline CDR1 SEHNR, CDR2 FQNEAQ (reference sequence). The CDR3 has 14 amino acids.